This TCR beta chain comes out of a study of shared clonotypes between healthy human individuals (dated by TCRdb to 2019 to 2021). As for the study more broadly: The cohort comprised two women and a few men aged 18 to 49 years. For each donor, CD4 naive and CD4 memory were each run on three plates, CD8 naive on two plates, and CD8 memory on one plate. To estimate repertoire size and how much clonotypes are shared between individuals, the study performed deep sequencing of blood TCR repertoires from roughly five healthy adults. To increase sequencing depth and limit assay-specific biases, TCR repertoire library preparation and sequencing were carried out by different laboratories using diverse techniques. Each donor's leukapheresis produced roughly between roughly 0.85 and 10 billion PBMCs.

The donors were healthy, HIV-negative adults with no recently reported acute infections or vaccinations. Every donor was a Caucasian adult living in Nashville, Tennessee, USA. Magnetic negative selection was used to enrich CD4+ T cells, after which naive cells were positively selected on CD45RA and the negative fraction became the memory subset. Blood was obtained by leukapheresis, after which PBMCs were separated by Ficoll-Histopaque density gradient centrifugation and cryopreserved in liquid nitrogen vapor phase. Analytical flow cytometry was used to check the purity and quantity of each magnetically sorted T cell population. Each sorted fraction had its genomic DNA isolated and then quantified by UV absorbance on a Nanodrop 2000c. Notes on this clone: Its antigen has not been determined. Base-call qualities are not available, and no considerably larger clone is one nucleotide away.

What the research found in general, with its limitations: Naive subsets generally had larger estimated clonotype richness than memory subsets. Because the study included only a small number of donors, the genetic and exposure-history diversity represented was limited. Sampling was restricted to blood, and TCR repertoires in tissue are likely to differ from TCR repertoires in blood. Approximately 5% of naive CD4, approximately 3.7% of naive CD8, 2.3% of memory CD4, and 0.35% to 0.4% of memory CD8 clonotypes were shared across a few donors. Pairwise subsampling indicated that sequencing depth was expected to affect the degree of clonotype sharing among donors. Higher generation probabilities were observed for clonotypes shared by all four sorted-subset donors than for non-shared clonotypes. Rarefaction of sorted-subset datasets indicated incomplete sequencing despite the large sequencing depth.

Using the deep immunoSEQ assay, multiplex PCR amplified TCR CDR3 regions from genomic DNA. Extracted genomic DNA from each cell subset was spread evenly across all wells of several immunoSEQ 96-well plates, with each plate serving as a replicate. Each replicate PCR for sorted subsets received roughly 0.2 ug genomic DNA, equal to about 29,000 T cell genomes. Purified libraries were measured with a Qubit 3.0 fluorometer, size-checked on a Bioanalyzer 2100, and measured again with the KAPA Library Quantification kit. Each immunoSEQ 96-well plate was sequenced on its own single-read 150-cycle Illumina NextSeq 550 flow cell. The source study handled its data this way. Because the immunoSEQ output included only junctional sequences and no quality scores, the filtering could not be the same as the filtering used for full-length reads. Sequences were annotated with PyIR, a Python wrapper for IgBLAST v1.9, and V/J genes and CDR3 were assigned using IMGT germline references. Any read was removed if the V/J assignment was weak (E-value above 1e-6), the CDR3 was missing, or the read contained stop codons, out-of-frame junctions, or ambiguous translated residues. V3J clonotypes were defined as sequences sharing an identical inferred V gene, J gene, and CDR3 amino acid sequence. The percentage overlap between two repertoires was calculated by dividing the number of shared unique clonotypes by the size of the smaller repertoire. RTK rarefaction, the Chao1 estimator, and Recon v2.1 estimates of unobserved clonotypes were used to assess repertoire richness. Generation probabilities for all TCRbeta clonotypes obtained by the gDNA method from a handful of donors were computed using OLGA. The table comes from immuneACCESS by way of TCRdb, which keeps in-frame sequences with V and J called. Part of the clones is missing from these tables; in studies checked, under half for an unresolved V gene and the rest for unknown reasons. That table supplies the V and J calls and clone size; D and trimming were determined from the DNA. This sample is represented by around 1,100,000 clones; about 80% of them were singletons. The biggest ten clones account for approximately 0.95% of the sample.

This TCR was recovered from a man between 18 and 35 years old in good health. Some clones in this sample may be carry-over from other donors' samples. The specimen sequenced was memory CD4+ T cells from PBMCs. Interpreted using the paper, the cell subset or site label stands for: CD45RA-negative fraction.

The CDR3 protein is CASSLDRQYEQYF. The sequenced DNA is TGTGCCAGCAGCTTAGACAGACAATACGAGCAGTACTTC. In this chain, TRBV7-3 is recombined with TRBJ2-7; the D gene is perhaps TRBD1, on 5 matching bases. At the junction V is shortened by 2 bases and J by 4 bases, with 9 bases in between. The CDR3 holds 13 amino acids from the cysteine to the phenylalanine. The CDR3 DNA has 39 bases and is translated from base 1. The germline V gene provides CDR1 SGHTA and CDR2 FQGTGA.